The 20 T cell receptor beta chains presented below share a single source sample, sequenced in a study of T-cell memory formation after mild COVID-19. Each CDR3 protein gets one entry after TCRdb re-called the 5' RACE reads with MiXCR. The repertoire holds fewer than 600,000 distinct CDR3 sequences, about 20% seen once, with around 7.7% in the top ten. The sample taken for sequencing was PBMCs or a T cell subset sorted from them (not recorded which). These receptors came from an adult woman who had mild COVID-19 (a few samples of this study predate the infection). Cell type and time point are not known.

In its sample, this clonotype was seen a few times. This chain joins TRBV12-3 or TRBV12-4 and TRBJ2-2; 10 bases fit TRBD1. This CDR3 spans 16 amino acids. With V trimmed by 5 bases and J by 5 bases, 8 bases remained unmatched. Written as DNA, the CDR3 is TGTGCCAGCAGTCCCGGGACAGGGGACGATACCGGGGAGCTGTTTTTT. It yields the protein CASSPGTGDDTGELFF.

This clonotype was counted only a few times. DNA for the CDR3: TGTGCCAGCAGCTTATCGGCTAGGGGCCTCCTTTCCGGGGAGCTGTTTTTT. Protein: CASSLSARGLLSGELFF. This sequence joins TRBV7-3 and TRBJ2-2; D may be TRBD1 (5 bases). The V end lost 2 bases, the J end lost 6 bases, and 19 bases lay between the germline ends. Germline V gene data show CDR1 as SGHTA and CDR2 as FQGTGA. CDR3 length: 17 amino acids.

The chain uses TRBV12-3 or TRBV12-4 and TRBJ1-1; no clear D. Trimming removed 3 bases from V and 0 bases from J, with 14 bases in between. The CDR3 loop spans 16 amino acids. The CDR3 sequence is CASSFSPGPVNTEAFF. The CDR3 coding sequence is TGTGCCAGCAGTTTTAGTCCTGGCCCAGTGAACACTGAAGCTTTCTTT.

V is TRBV5-1 and J is TRBJ2-1; 7 nucleotides agree with TRBD1. From germline, CDR1 is SGHRS and CDR2 YFSETQ. V lost 4 bases and J lost 6; bases outside the gene matches: 13. The CDR3 is 16 residues long. The CDR3 DNA is TGCGCCAGCAGCATGACCGCCGGGACAGTCTCCAATGAGCAGTTCTTC. This gives the protein CASSMTAGTVSNEQFF.

This clonotype was picked up a small number of times. V and J are TRBV11-2 and TRBJ1-1, with a tentative D call TRBD1 (5 bases). This CDR3 comprises 15 residues. CDR1 and CDR2 (germline): SGHAT, FQNNGV. V was trimmed by 5 bases and J by 4 bases, leaving 17 bases between them. The DNA for the CDR3 is TGTGCCAGCAGCCGCCCCGGAAGGAGGGGCACTGAAGCTTTCTTT. This sequence encodes CASSRPGRRGTEAFF.

The chain joins TRBV30 to TRBJ1-2, with unresolved D. CDR3 length: 11 amino acids. Trimming shortened V by 2 bases and J by 6 bases, and 7 bases separated the two germline ends. Germline V lookup: CDR1 GTSNPN, CDR2 SVGIG (reference sequence). As DNA, the CDR3 is TGTGCCTGGAGTACCGGGAATGGCTACACCTTC. Its protein is CAWSTGNGYTF.

CDR3 DNA sequence: TGTGCCAGCACCAGGGCAACTAATGAAAAACTGTTTTTT. This sequence encodes CASTRATNEKLFF. The chain couples TRBV6-6 to TRBJ1-4, with D possibly TRBD1 on 5 matching bases. The CDR3 has 13 residues. V dropped 7 bases and J dropped 0 bases, with 6 bases sitting between them. Looked up from germline, CDR1 is MNHNY and CDR2 is SVGAGI (reference sequence).

This clonotype was recorded many times. The chain is built from TRBV5-1 and TRBJ1-2; D is ambiguous. V was trimmed by 7 bases and J by 8 bases, leaving 18 bases between them. CDR3 length: 13 residues. Germline V CDR1 and CDR2: SGHRS, YFSETQ. Written as DNA, the CDR3 is TGCGCCAGCGGAGAGCCCCCCATCCGGGGCTACACCTTC. Its translation is CASGEPPIRGYTF. The whole variable domain, filled in from reference TRBV5-1 and TRBJ1-2, reads KAGVTQTPRYLIKTRGQQVTLSCSPISGHRSVSWYQQTPGQGLQFLFEYFSETQRNKGNFPGRFSGRQFSNSRSEMNVSTLELGDSALYLCASGEPPIRGYTFGSGTRLTVV.

The rearrangement uses TRBV12-3 or TRBV12-4 and TRBJ2-6, with D perhaps matching TRBD1 or TRBD2 (6 bases each). The CDR3 is 16 amino acids. The V end lost 2 bases, the J end lost 4 bases, and 12 bases lay between the germline ends. The CDR3 DNA reads as TGTGCCAGCAGTTTATGGGGGGCGTACGGGGCCAACGTCCTGACTTTC. Its translation: CASSLWGAYGANVLTF.

J is TRBJ1-3 and V is TRBV19; D remains ambiguous. Trimming took off 6 bases at V and 4 bases at J, with 10 bases between the two ends. The germline V gene encodes CDR1 LNHDA and CDR2 SQIVND (reference sequence). The CDR3 loop spans 13 amino acids. The CDR3 loop is CASRIGSGNTIYF. DNA of the CDR3: TGTGCCAGTAGAATCGGTTCGGGAAACACCATATATTTT.

In this sample, this clonotype turned up a few times. This sequence joins TRBV4-2 and TRBJ2-1, with 13 bases identical to TRBD2. The CDR3 extends over 19 amino acids. Germline CDR1 reads LGHNA; CDR2 reads YNFKEQ. The junction had 11 bases not matched to a gene; V was cut back by 4 bases and J by 2 bases. This CDR3 reads CASSRRTSGRVKTYNEQFF. CDR3 DNA: TGTGCCAGCAGCCGCCGAACTAGCGGGAGGGTAAAGACCTACAATGAGCAGTTCTTC.

This clonotype was recorded a few times. The rearrangement links TRBV5-1 to TRBJ1-4, with D possibly TRBD1 on 6 matching bases. This CDR3 comprises 14 residues. Germline V gene lookup returns CDR1 SGHRS and CDR2 YFSETQ. V gave up 4 bases and J gave up 1 base, with 8 bases separating them. The DNA for the CDR3 is TGCGCCAGCAGCCCAGGGGTAACTAATGAAAAACTGTTTTTT. Its protein product is CASSPGVTNEKLFF.

The rearrangement uses TRBV2 and TRBJ2-3; 7 bases line up with TRBD2. V was pared by 5 bases and J by 2 bases, with 10 bases of the junction left unmatched. Per germline, CDR1 SNHLY and CDR2 FYNNEI. The CDR3 length is 16 residues. CDR3 region: CASSSLLAALTDTQYF. Here the CDR3 DNA reads TGTGCCAGCAGTTCCCTTCTAGCGGCCCTCACAGATACGCAGTATTTT.

The CDR3 sequence is CASNGLWSTDTQYF. CDR3 bases: TGTGCCAGCAACGGGTTGTGGAGCACAGATACGCAGTATTTT. The rearrangement links TRBV5-5 to TRBJ2-3; D not certain. The CDR3 sequence is 14 residues long. Germline CDR1 SGHKS, CDR2 YYEKEE (reference sequence). With 6 bases removed from V and 0 bases from J, the gap between germline ends came to 11 bases.

This clonotype was picked up many times. The chain uses TRBV29-1 and TRBJ1-2; D remains unclear. Trimming pared 0 bases from V and 8 bases from J, leaving 13 bases between. Germline V gives CDR1 SQVTM, CDR2 ANQGSEA. The CDR3 is 13 residues long. CDR3 DNA: TGCAGCGTTGAAGAGTGGACTTCTGGAGGCTACACCTTC. This sequence encodes CSVEEWTSGGYTF.

This clonotype was recorded a few times. The chain is built from TRBV7-9 and TRBJ2-1, with unresolved D. In germline, CDR1 is SEHNR, CDR2 FQNEAQ (reference sequence). CDR3 length: 12 residues. The V end was cut by 3 bases, the J end by 8 bases, with 8 bases between. Written as DNA, the CDR3 is TGTGCCAGCAGCTTTGACCGCTATGAGCAGTTCTTC. Translation gives CASSFDRYEQFF.

The chain carries TRBV6-6 and TRBJ1-6, with TRBD1 matching over 10 bases. V was pared by 4 bases and J by 10 bases, with 7 bases of the junction left unmatched. This CDR3 has 15 amino acids. CDR1 is MNHNY, CDR2 SVGAGI, per germline (reference sequence). CDR3 loop: CASSSGQGKRSPLHF. The CDR3 bases are TGTGCCAGCAGTTCGGGACAGGGGAAGCGGTCACCCCTCCACTTT.

The chain has TRBV6-5 and TRBJ2-7; TRBD2 is a possible D gene (6 bases). V was cut by 8 bases and J by 4 bases, with 18 bases left in between. Germline V gene sequence: CDR1 MNHEY, CDR2 SVGAGI. The CDR3 runs 14 residues. CDR3 loop: CASQVSGNFYEQYF. CDR3 DNA: TGTGCCAGCCAGGTTAGCGGCAACTTTTACGAGCAGTACTTC.

J is TRBJ2-2 and V is TRBV11-3; weak D call: TRBD2 (5 bases). This CDR3 comprises 14 residues. The V and J ends lost 8 bases and 1 base respectively, with 11 bases between them. Germline V gene lookup returns CDR1 SGHNT and CDR2 YENEEA. CDR3 coding DNA: TGTGCCAGCCTTGTCGGGGAGAACACCGGGGAGCTGTTTTTT. Protein product: CASLVGENTGELFF.

This clonotype was counted only a few times. The V gene is TRBV12-3 or TRBV12-4, the J gene TRBJ2-7; perhaps TRBD2 as D (6 bases). Trimming took 3 bases from V and 6 from J, leaving 12 bases between them. The CDR3 runs to 13 residues. For the CDR3, the DNA is TGTGCCAGCAGTTTGGAGGTGGGGGGCGAGCAGTACTTC. It encodes CASSLEVGGEQYF.